Sequencing of this T cell receptor beta chain was carried out in a study of blood T cell repertoires in COVID-19. Background on the study: Sites across the United States, Italy and Spain contributed samples from acute and convalescent COVID-19. The cDNA or gDNA used as material had been derived from T cells, B-cell-depleted T cells, or PBMCs.

How the authors handled the data: Reference gene primer amplification gave estimated nucleated cell counts. Libraries were prepared by immunoSEQ multiplex PCR; TCRdb keeps only in-frame clonotypes and omits some of them. V, J and clone size are taken as reported in that table, and D and trimming were inferred from the DNA itself. The top ten clones hold around 18% of a sample with around 56,000 clones, 73% of them seen once. CDR1 is KGHDR and CDR2 is SFDVKD in the germline V gene. Trimming shortened V by 6 bases and J by 3 bases, and 2 bases separated the two germline ends. The CDR3 extends over 11 amino acids.

The chain employs TRBV24-1 and TRBJ2-1; D not resolved. The sequence came from a woman aged 45-65 years with active or convalescent COVID-19. The sample consisted of peripheral blood. The CDR3 loop reads CATSYYNEQFF. As DNA, the CDR3 is TGTGCCACCAGTTACTACAATGAGCAGTTCTTC.